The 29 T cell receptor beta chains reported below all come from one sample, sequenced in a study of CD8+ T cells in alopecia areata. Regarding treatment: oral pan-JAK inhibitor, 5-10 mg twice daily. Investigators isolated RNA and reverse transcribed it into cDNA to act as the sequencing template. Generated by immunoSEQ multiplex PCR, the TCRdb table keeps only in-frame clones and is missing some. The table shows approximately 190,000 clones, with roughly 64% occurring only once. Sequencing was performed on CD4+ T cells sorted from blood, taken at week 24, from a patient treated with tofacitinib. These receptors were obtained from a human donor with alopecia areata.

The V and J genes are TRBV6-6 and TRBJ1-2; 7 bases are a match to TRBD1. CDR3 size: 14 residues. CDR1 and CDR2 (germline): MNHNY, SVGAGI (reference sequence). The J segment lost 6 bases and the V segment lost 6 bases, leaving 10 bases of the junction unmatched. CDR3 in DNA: TGTGCCAGCAGCAGTCAGACAGGGTCGGATGGCTACACCTTC. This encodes CASSSQTGSDGYTF.

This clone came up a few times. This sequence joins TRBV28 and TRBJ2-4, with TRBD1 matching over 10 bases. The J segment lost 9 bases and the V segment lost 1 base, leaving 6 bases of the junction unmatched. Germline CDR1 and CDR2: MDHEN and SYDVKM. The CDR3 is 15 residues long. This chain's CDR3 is CASSLSGQGGIIQYF. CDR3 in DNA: TGTGCCAGCAGTTTATCCGGACAGGGGGGGATCATTCAGTACTTC.

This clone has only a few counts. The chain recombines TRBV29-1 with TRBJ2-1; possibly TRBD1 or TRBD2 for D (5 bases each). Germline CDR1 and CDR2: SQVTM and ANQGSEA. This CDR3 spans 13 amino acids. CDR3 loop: CGYSGGFDNEQFF. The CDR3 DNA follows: TGCGGGTATTCTGGGGGATTTGACAATGAGCAGTTCTTC.

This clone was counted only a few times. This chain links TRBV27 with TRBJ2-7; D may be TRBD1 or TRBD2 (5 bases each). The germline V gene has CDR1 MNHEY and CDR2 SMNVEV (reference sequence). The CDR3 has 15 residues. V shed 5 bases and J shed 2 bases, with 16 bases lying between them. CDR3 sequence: CASSHPGTQPYEQYF. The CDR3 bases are TGTGCCAGCAGTCACCCCGGGACGCAACCCTACGAGCAGTACTTC.

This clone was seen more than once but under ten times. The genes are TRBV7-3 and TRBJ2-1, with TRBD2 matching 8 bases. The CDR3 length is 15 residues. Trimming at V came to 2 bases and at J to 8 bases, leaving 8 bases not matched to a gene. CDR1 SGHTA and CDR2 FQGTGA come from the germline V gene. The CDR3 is CASSLASGSSDEQFF. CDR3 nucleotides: TGTGCCAGCAGCTTAGCCAGCGGGAGTTCGGATGAGCAGTTCTTC.

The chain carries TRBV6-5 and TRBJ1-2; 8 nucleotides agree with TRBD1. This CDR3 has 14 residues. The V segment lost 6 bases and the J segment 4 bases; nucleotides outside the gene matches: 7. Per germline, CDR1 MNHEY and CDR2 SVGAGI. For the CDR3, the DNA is TGTGCCAGCAGCGGACAGGGCGGGATCTATGGCTACACCTTC. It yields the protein CASSGQGGIYGYTF.

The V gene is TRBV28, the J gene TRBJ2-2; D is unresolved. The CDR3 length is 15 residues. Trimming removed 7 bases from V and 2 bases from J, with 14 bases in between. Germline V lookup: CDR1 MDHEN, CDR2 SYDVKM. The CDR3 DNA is TGTGCCAGCATTGGTCTCAGCTTCAACACCGGGGAGCTGTTTTTT. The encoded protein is CASIGLSFNTGELFF.

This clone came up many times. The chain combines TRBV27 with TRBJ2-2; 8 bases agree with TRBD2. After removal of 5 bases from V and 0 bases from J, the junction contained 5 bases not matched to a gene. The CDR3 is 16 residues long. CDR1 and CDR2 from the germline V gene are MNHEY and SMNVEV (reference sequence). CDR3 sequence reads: CASSPWTSPNTGELFF. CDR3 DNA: TGTGCCAGCAGTCCCTGGACTAGCCCGAACACCGGGGAGCTGTTTTTT.

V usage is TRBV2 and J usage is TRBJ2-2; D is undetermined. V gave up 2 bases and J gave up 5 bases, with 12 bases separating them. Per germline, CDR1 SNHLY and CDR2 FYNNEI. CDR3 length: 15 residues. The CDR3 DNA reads TGTGCCAGCAGTGAAAAGTGGATGGGGACCGGGGAGCTGTTTTTT. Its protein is CASSEKWMGTGELFF.

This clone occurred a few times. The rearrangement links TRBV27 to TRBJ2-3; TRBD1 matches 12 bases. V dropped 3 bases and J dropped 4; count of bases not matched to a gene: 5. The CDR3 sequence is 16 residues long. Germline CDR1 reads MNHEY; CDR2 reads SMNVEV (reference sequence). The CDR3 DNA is TGTGCCAGCAGTTTGGGGACAGGGGGCGTTTCAGATACGCAGTATTTT. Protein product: CASSLGTGGVSDTQYF.

The CDR3 nucleotides read TGCGCCAGCAGCCAGGGTGAGGGCAATCAGCCCCAGCATTTT. Encoded protein: CASSQGEGNQPQHF. V usage is TRBV5-1 and J usage is TRBJ1-5, with D possibly being TRBD1 (5 bases). Germline assignment: CDR1 SGHRS and CDR2 YFSETQ. CDR3 length: 14 residues. The V gene lost 4 bases and the J gene lost 2 bases, with 10 bases spanning the gap.

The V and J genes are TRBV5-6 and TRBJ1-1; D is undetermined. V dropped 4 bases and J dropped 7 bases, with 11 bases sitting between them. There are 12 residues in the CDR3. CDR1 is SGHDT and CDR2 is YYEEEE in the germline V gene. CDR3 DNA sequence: TGTGCCAGCAGCAAAGGATACAGTGAAGCTTTCTTT. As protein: CASSKGYSEAFF.

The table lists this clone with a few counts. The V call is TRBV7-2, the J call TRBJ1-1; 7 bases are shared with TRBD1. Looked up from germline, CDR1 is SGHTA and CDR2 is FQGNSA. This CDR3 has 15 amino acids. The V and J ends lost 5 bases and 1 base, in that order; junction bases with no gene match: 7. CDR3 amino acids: CASSPLGQENTEAFF. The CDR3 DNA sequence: TGTGCCAGCAGCCCCCTCGGACAGGAGAACACTGAAGCTTTCTTT.

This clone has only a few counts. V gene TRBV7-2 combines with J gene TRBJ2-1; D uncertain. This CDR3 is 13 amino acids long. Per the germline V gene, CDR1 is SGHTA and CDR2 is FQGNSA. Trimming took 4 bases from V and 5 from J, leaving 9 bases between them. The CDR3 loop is CASSSEPNNEQFF. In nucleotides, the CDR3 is TGTGCCAGCAGCTCGGAACCCAACAATGAGCAGTTCTTC.

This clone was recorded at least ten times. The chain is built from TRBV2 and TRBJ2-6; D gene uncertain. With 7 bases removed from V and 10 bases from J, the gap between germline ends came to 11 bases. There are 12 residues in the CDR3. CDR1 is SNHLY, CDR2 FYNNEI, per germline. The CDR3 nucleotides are TGTGCCAGCAATCTGCTCGGGAACGTCCTGACTTTC. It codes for CASNLLGNVLTF. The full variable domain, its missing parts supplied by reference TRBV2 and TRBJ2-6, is EPEVTQTPSHQVTQMGQEVILRCVPISNHLYFYWYRQILGQKVEFLVSFYNNEISEKSEIFDDQFSVERPDGSNFTLKIRSTKLEDSAMYFCASNLLGNVLTFGAGSRLTVL.

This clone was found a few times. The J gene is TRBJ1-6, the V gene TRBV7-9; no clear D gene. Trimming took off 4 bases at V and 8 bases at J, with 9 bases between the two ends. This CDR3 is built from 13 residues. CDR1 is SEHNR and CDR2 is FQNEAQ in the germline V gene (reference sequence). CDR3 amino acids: CASSSLGDSPLHF. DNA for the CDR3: TGTGCCAGCAGCTCCCTTGGGGATTCACCCCTCCACTTT.

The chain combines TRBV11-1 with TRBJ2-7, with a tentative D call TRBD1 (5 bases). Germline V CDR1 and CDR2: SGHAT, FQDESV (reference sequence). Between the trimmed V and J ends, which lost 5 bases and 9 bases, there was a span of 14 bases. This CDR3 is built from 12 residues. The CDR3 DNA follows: TGTGCCAGCAGCCGCCCTACAGGTCGGCAGTACTTC. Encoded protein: CASSRPTGRQYF. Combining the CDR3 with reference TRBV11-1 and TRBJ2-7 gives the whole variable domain EAEVAQSPRYKITEKSQAVAFWCDPISGHATLYWYRQILGQGPELLVQFQDESVVDDSQLPKDRFSAERLKGVDSTLKIQPAELGDSAMYLCASSRPTGRQYFGPGTRLTVT.

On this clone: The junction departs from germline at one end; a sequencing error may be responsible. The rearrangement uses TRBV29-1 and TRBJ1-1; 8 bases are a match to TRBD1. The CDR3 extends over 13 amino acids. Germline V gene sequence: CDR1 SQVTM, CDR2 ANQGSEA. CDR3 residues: CSFTGGFSTEALF. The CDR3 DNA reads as TGCAGCTTTACAGGGGGTTTTAGCACTGAAGCTCTCTTT.

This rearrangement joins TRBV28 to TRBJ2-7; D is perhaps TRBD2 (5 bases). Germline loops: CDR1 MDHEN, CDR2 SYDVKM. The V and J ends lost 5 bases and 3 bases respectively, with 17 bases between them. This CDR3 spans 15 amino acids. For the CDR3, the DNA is TGTGCCAGCAGTGTTACCTCGGGATCCTACTACGAGCAGTACTTC. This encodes CASSVTSGSYYEQYF.

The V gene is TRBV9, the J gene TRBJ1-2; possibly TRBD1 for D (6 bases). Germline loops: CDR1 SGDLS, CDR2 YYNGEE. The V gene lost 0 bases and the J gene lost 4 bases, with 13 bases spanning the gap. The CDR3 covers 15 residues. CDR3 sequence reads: CASSVGSGESYGYTF. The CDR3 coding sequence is TGTGCCAGCAGCGTAGGATCAGGGGAGAGCTATGGCTACACCTTC. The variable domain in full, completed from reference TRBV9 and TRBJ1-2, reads DSGVTQTPKHLITATGQRVTLRCSPRSGDLSVYWYQQSLDQGLQFLIQYYNGEERAKGNILERFSAQQFPDLHSELNLSSLELGDSALYFCASSVGSGESYGYTFGSGTRLTVV.

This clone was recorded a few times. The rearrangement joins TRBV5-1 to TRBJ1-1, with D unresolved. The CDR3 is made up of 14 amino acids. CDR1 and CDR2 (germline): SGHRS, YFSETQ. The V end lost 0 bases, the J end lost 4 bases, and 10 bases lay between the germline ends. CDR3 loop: CASSLGVGFTEAFF. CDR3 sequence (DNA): TGCGCCAGCAGCTTGGGGGTGGGGTTCACTGAAGCTTTCTTT.

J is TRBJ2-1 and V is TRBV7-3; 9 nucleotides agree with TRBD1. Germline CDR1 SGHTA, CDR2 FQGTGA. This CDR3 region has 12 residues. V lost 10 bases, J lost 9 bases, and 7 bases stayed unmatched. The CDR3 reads CATGTGGGEQFF. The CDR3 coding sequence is TGTGCCACCGGCACAGGGGGCGGTGAGCAGTTCTTC.

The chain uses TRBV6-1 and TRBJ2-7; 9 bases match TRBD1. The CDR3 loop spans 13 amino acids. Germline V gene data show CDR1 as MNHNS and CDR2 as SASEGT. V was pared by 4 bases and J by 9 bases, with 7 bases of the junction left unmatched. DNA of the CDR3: TGTGCCAGCAGTGTCCGACAGGGGGTTGGGCAGTACTTC. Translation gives CASSVRQGVGQYF.

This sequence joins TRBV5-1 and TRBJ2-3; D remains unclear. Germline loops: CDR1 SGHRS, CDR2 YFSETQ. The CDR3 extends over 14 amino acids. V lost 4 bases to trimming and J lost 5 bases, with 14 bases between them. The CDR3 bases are TGCGCCAGCAGCCCGGGTAGAACGGGAGATACGCAGTATTTT. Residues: CASSPGRTGDTQYF.

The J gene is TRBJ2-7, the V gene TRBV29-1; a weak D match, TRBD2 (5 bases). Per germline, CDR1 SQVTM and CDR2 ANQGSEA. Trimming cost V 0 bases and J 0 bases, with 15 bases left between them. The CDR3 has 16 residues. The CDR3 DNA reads TGCAGCGTTGAAGATCCTCTAGGAACTAGCTCCTACGAGCAGTACTTC. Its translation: CSVEDPLGTSSYEQYF.

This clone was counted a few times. The chain's CDR3 is CASKPSGSNSEQFF. The CDR3 region has the DNA TGTGCCAGCAAACCTAGCGGGAGTAATAGTGAGCAGTTCTTC. The V gene is TRBV28, the J gene TRBJ2-1; TRBD2 matches at 10 bases. Per germline, CDR1 MDHEN and CDR2 SYDVKM. The CDR3 runs to 14 residues. The J segment lost 9 bases and the V segment lost 7 bases, leaving 9 bases of the junction unmatched.

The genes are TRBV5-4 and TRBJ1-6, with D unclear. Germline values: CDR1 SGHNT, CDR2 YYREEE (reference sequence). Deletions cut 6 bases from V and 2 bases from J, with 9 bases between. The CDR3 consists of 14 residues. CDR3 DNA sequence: TGTGCCAGCACCCTGGGCCCCTATAATTCACCCCTCCACTTT. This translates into CASTLGPYNSPLHF.

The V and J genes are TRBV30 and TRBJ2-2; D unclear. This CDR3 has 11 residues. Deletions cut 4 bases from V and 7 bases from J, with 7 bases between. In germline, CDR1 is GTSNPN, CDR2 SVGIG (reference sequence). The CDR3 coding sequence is TGTGCCTGGACGGTCGGCGGGGAGCTGTTTTTT. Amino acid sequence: CAWTVGGELFF. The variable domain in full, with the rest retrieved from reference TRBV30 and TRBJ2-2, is SQTIHQWPATLVQPVGSPLSLECTVEGTSNPNLYWYRQAAGRGLQLLFYSVGIGQISSEVPQNLSASRPQDRQFILSSKKLLLSDSGFYLCAWTVGGELFFGEGSRLTVL.

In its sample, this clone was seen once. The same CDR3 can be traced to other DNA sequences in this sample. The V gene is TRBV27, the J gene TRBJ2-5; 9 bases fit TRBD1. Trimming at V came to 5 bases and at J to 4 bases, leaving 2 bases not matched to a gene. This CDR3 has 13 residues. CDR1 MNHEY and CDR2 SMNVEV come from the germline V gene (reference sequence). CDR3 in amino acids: CASSLTGGETQYF. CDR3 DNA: TGTGCCAGCAGTCTGACAGGGGGAGAGACCCAGTACTTC.